What follows describes a single T cell receptor (beta chain). The data are from a study of identical twins. TCRdb recomputed calls from the 5' RACE reads with MiXCR, one row per CDR3 protein. There are about 300,000 distinct CDR3 sequences in the sample; about 12% occur only once, and roughly 7% lies in the top ten. CDR1 is DFQATT, CDR2 SNEGSKA, per germline (reference sequence). With V trimmed by 3 bases and J by 0 bases, 2 bases remained unmatched. The CDR3 length is 14 residues. These records were also assigned to another study, of yellow fever vaccine responses in identical twins.

The chain employs TRBV20-1 and TRBJ1-5; 7 bases are a match to TRBD1. The clonotype originates from a woman in her late teens or twenties in good health. Sequenced input: CD8+ T cells sorted from blood. CDR3 amino acids: CSARGTDSNQPQHF. The CDR3 DNA sequence: TGCAGTGCTAGGGGGACAGATAGCAATCAGCCCCAGCATTTT.